This is a list of T cell receptor beta chains from one sample in a study of Ad26.COV2.S vaccination and SARS-CoV-2 variants. Measured with immunoSEQ multiplex PCR; TCRdb has only the in-frame clones, and not every one. The table includes roughly 350,000 clones, around 89% detected once. Sequencing was performed on peripheral blood, taken in a trial of Ad26.COV2.S vaccine versus placebo. The receptor set was obtained from a person aged 18-60 years who received the Ad26.COV2.S COVID-19 vaccine or a placebo. Each CDR3 is given with its conserved first and last residue. A D gene is named only where the DNA matches it firmly. Not every row has a clone size; where given, it reads once, few, many or a size class.

clone_size: NA
cdr3_length: 15
d_call: TRBD1
j_call: TRBJ1-5
v_call: TRBV5-1
cdr3_nt: TGCGCCAGCAGCTTGGGTGAGGGGGCGGGTCAGCCCCAGCATTTT
cdr3_aa: CASSLGEGAGQPQHF

clone_size: NA
cdr3_length: 17
d_call: TRBD2
j_call: TRBJ2-2
v_call: TRBV28
cdr3_nt: TGTGCCAGCAGTTCAGGGGTAGTAGCGGGAAGGATCGGGGAGCTGTTTTTT
cdr3_aa: CASSSGVVAGRIGELFF

clone_size: NA
cdr3_length: 14
d_call: TRBD1
j_call: TRBJ2-5
v_call: TRBV7-2
cdr3_nt: TGTGCCAGCAGCTTCGGGGACAGTGGCGAGACCCAGTACTTC
cdr3_aa: CASSFGDSGETQYF

clone_size: NA
cdr3_length: 17
d_call: TRBD2
j_call: TRBJ2-3
v_call: TRBV7-2
cdr3_nt: TGTGCCAGCAGCCCCCACCTGGAGCGGGGCGGCACAGATACGCAGTATTTT
cdr3_aa: CASSPHLERGGTDTQYF

clone_size: once
cdr3_length: 13
d_call: NA
j_call: TRBJ1-2
v_call: TRBV6-5
cdr3_nt: TGTGCCAGCAGCTCCAGGGGACACTATGGCTACACCTTC
cdr3_aa: CASSSRGHYGYTF

clone_size: NA
cdr3_length: 16
d_call: NA
j_call: TRBJ2-5
v_call: TRBV7-6
cdr3_nt: TGTGCCAGCAGCTTAGGAGTCAGGGCGGAGGAAGAGACCCAGTACTTC
cdr3_aa: CASSLGVRAEEETQYF

clone_size: NA
cdr3_length: 16
d_call: NA
j_call: TRBJ2-5
v_call: TRBV14
cdr3_nt: TGTGCCAGCAGCCGTCAGGGAGGGGGTTTAAGAGAGACCCAGTACTTC
cdr3_aa: CASSRQGGGLRETQYF

clone_size: NA
cdr3_length: 16
d_call: NA
j_call: TRBJ1-6
v_call: TRBV5-6
cdr3_nt: TGTGCCAGCAGCTTGTATGGTGGCTCCTATAATTCACCCCTCCACTTT
cdr3_aa: CASSLYGGSYNSPLHF

clone_size: NA
cdr3_length: 13
d_call: TRBD1
j_call: TRBJ2-1
v_call: TRBV11-2
cdr3_nt: TGTGCCAGCAGCAGGCAGAGGGGGCGTGAGCAGTTCTTC
cdr3_aa: CASSRQRGREQFF

clone_size: NA
cdr3_length: 13
d_call: NA
j_call: TRBJ1-2
v_call: TRBV12-3/TRBV12-4
cdr3_nt: TGTGCCAGCAGTTTACGACAGCGCTTAGGCTACACCTTC
cdr3_aa: CASSLRQRLGYTF

clone_size: NA
cdr3_length: 15
d_call: NA
j_call: TRBJ1-1
v_call: TRBV7-2
cdr3_nt: TGTGCCAGCAGCTTATTAGGGCCAGGGAACACTGAAGCTTTCTTT
cdr3_aa: CASSLLGPGNTEAFF

clone_size: NA
cdr3_length: 14
d_call: NA
j_call: TRBJ2-3
v_call: TRBV5-1
cdr3_nt: TGCGCCAGCAGCTCCGAAACTAGCACAGATACGCAGTATTTT
cdr3_aa: CASSSETSTDTQYF

clone_size: NA
cdr3_length: 14
d_call: NA
j_call: TRBJ2-2
v_call: TRBV6-1
cdr3_nt: TGTGCCAGCAGTGAATCACAGGGCGCCGGGGAGCTGTTTTTT
cdr3_aa: CASSESQGAGELFF

clone_size: NA
cdr3_length: 14
d_call: TRBD2
j_call: TRBJ2-1
v_call: TRBV15
cdr3_nt: TGTGCCACCAGCAAGCGGGATGGGCGCAATGAGCAGTTCTTC
cdr3_aa: CATSKRDGRNEQFF

clone_size: NA
cdr3_length: 13
d_call: NA
j_call: TRBJ1-2
v_call: TRBV28
cdr3_nt: TGTGCCAGCAGCCTGGGGGGAGATCGCGGCTACACCTTC
cdr3_aa: CASSLGGDRGYTF

clone_size: NA
cdr3_length: 16
d_call: TRBD1
j_call: TRBJ2-5
v_call: TRBV7-9
cdr3_nt: TGTGCCAGCAGCGCCCGACAGGGGAAGCGTAAAGAGACCCAGTACTTC
cdr3_aa: CASSARQGKRKETQYF

clone_size: NA
cdr3_length: 13
d_call: NA
j_call: TRBJ2-5
v_call: TRBV29-1
cdr3_nt: TGCAGCGTGGGGAGAGTGGGCCCCGAGACCCAGTACTTC
cdr3_aa: CSVGRVGPETQYF

clone_size: NA
cdr3_length: 20
d_call: TRBD2
j_call: TRBJ2-5
v_call: TRBV18
cdr3_nt: TGTGCCAGCTCCCTCGGACAGGGGGTGACTAGCGGGAGCCGACAAGAGACCCAGTACTTC
cdr3_aa: CASSLGQGVTSGSRQETQYF

clone_size: NA
cdr3_length: 15
d_call: NA
j_call: TRBJ1-5
v_call: TRBV4-1
cdr3_nt: TGCGCCAGCAGCCAAGAGTTCAAGGCGAATCAGCCCCAGCATTTT
cdr3_aa: CASSQEFKANQPQHF

clone_size: once
cdr3_length: 14
d_call: TRBD1
j_call: TRBJ2-5
v_call: TRBV9
cdr3_nt: TGTGCCAGCAGCGTGACAGGGGTGGGAGAGACCCAGTACTTC
cdr3_aa: CASSVTGVGETQYF

clone_size: NA
cdr3_length: 14
d_call: NA
j_call: TRBJ2-3
v_call: TRBV27
cdr3_nt: TGTGCCAGCAGTTTATCTTTGGGTTTGGATACGCAGTATTTT
cdr3_aa: CASSLSLGLDTQYF

clone_size: once
cdr3_length: 15
d_call: NA
j_call: TRBJ1-4
v_call: TRBV11-2
cdr3_nt: TGTGCCAGCAGCTTATATCTACAGGGAAATGAAAAACTGTTTTTT
cdr3_aa: CASSLYLQGNEKLFF

clone_size: NA
cdr3_length: 15
d_call: NA
j_call: TRBJ2-1
v_call: TRBV3-1/TRBV3-2
cdr3_nt: TGTGCCAGCAGCCAAGTCGACAGCTCCTACAATGAGCAGTTCTTC
cdr3_aa: CASSQVDSSYNEQFF

clone_size: NA
cdr3_length: 15
d_call: NA
j_call: TRBJ1-2
v_call: TRBV6-2/TRBV6-3
cdr3_nt: TGTGCCAGCAGTCCAACGGCGGTACAACGGGATGGCTACACCTTC
cdr3_aa: CASSPTAVQRDGYTF

clone_size: NA
cdr3_length: 15
d_call: NA
j_call: TRBJ1-6
v_call: TRBV21-1
cdr3_nt: NA
cdr3_aa: CASSKVGQGNSPLHF

clone_size: NA
cdr3_length: 20
d_call: NA
j_call: TRBJ1-4
v_call: TRBV24-1
cdr3_nt: NA
cdr3_aa: CATRDAPIRQGRQLMKNCFF

clone_size: few
cdr3_length: 17
d_call: TRBD1
j_call: TRBJ1-5
v_call: TRBV24-1
cdr3_nt: TGTGCCACCAGTGATTTGCTGAATTCAGGGGGCGGGCAGCCCCAGCATTTT
cdr3_aa: CATSDLLNSGGGQPQHF

clone_size: NA
cdr3_length: 13
d_call: NA
j_call: TRBJ1-2
v_call: TRBV12-3/TRBV12-4
cdr3_nt: TGTGCCAGCAGTTATGGGGGGGTCTATGGCTACACCTTC
cdr3_aa: CASSYGGVYGYTF

clone_size: NA
cdr3_length: 15
d_call: NA
j_call: TRBJ2-5
v_call: TRBV9
cdr3_nt: TGTGCCAGCAGCGTAGAAAATGGGGTCCAAGAGACCCAGTACTTC
cdr3_aa: CASSVENGVQETQYF

clone_size: NA
cdr3_length: 13
d_call: NA
j_call: TRBJ1-6
v_call: TRBV6-5
cdr3_nt: TGTGCCAGCACGGGCAGGAGGAATTCACCCCTCCACTTT
cdr3_aa: CASTGRRNSPLHF

clone_size: NA
cdr3_length: 18
d_call: TRBD2
j_call: TRBJ2-2
v_call: TRBV3-1/TRBV3-2
cdr3_nt: TGTGCCAGCAGCCAATCTGGTAGCGGGACCCTACACACCGGGGAGCTGTTTTTT
cdr3_aa: CASSQSGSGTLHTGELFF

clone_size: NA
cdr3_length: 13
d_call: NA
j_call: TRBJ2-5
v_call: TRBV19
cdr3_nt: TGTGCCAGTAGCACAGAGCCGGGGGAGACCCAGTACTTC
cdr3_aa: CASSTEPGETQYF

clone_size: NA
cdr3_length: 13
d_call: NA
j_call: TRBJ2-1
v_call: TRBV7-2
cdr3_nt: TGTGCCAGCAGCTTTTCCCAATACAATGAGCAGTTCTTC
cdr3_aa: CASSFSQYNEQFF

clone_size: NA
cdr3_length: 16
d_call: NA
j_call: TRBJ1-1
v_call: TRBV7-9
cdr3_nt: TGTGCCAGCAGCTTAGGGTACATCACCCAGAACACTGAAGCTTTCTTT
cdr3_aa: CASSLGYITQNTEAFF

clone_size: NA
cdr3_length: 16
d_call: TRBD1
j_call: TRBJ1-1
v_call: TRBV4-1
cdr3_nt: TGCGCCAGCAGCCCGGGGGACAGGGGATTTAACACTGAAGCTTTCTTT
cdr3_aa: CASSPGDRGFNTEAFF

clone_size: NA
cdr3_length: 15
d_call: TRBD1
j_call: TRBJ1-6
v_call: TRBV6-5
cdr3_nt: TGTGCCAGCAATCTACCAAGACAGGGATATTCACCCCTCCACTTT
cdr3_aa: CASNLPRQGYSPLHF

clone_size: NA
cdr3_length: 16
d_call: NA
j_call: TRBJ1-1
v_call: TRBV7-8
cdr3_nt: TGTGCCAGCAGTTACTCGACAGCTATATCGAACACTGAAGCTTTCTTT
cdr3_aa: CASSYSTAISNTEAFF

clone_size: NA
cdr3_length: 13
d_call: NA
j_call: TRBJ1-2
v_call: TRBV6-5
cdr3_nt: TGTGCCAGCAGGCGGGGCAGGGACCATGGCTACACCTTC
cdr3_aa: CASRRGRDHGYTF